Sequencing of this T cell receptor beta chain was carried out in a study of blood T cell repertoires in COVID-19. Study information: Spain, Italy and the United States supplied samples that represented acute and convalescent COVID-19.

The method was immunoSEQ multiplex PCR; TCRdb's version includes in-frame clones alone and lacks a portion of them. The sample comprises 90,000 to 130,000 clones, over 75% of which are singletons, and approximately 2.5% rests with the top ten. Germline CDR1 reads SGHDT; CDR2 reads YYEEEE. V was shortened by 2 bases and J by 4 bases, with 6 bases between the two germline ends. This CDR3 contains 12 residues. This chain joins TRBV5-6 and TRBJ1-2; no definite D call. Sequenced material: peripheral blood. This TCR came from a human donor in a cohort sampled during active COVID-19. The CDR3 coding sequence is TGTGCCAGCAGCTTCTCCCGCTATGGCTACACCTTC. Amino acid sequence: CASSFSRYGYTF.